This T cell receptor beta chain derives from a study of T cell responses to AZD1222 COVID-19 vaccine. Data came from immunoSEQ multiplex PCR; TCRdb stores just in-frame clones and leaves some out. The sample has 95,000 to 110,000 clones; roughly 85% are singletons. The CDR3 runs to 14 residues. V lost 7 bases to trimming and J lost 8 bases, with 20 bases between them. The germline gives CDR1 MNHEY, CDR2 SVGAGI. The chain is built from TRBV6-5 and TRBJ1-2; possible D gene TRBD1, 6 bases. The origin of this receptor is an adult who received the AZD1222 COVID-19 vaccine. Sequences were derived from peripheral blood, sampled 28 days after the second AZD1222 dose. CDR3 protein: CASNTLGRGGGYTF. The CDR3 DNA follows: TGTGCCAGCAACACCCTTGGCAGGGGAGGAGGCTACACCTTC.